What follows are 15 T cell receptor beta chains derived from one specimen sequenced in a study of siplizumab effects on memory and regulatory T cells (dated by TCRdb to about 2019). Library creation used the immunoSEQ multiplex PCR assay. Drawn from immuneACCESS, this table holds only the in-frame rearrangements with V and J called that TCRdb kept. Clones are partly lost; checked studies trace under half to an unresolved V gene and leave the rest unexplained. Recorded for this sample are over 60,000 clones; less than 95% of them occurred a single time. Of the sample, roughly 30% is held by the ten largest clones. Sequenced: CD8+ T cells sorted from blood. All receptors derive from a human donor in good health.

CDR3 residues: CSGRTGAYEQYF. The CDR3 DNA sequence: TGCAGCGGCCGGACAGGGGCGTACGAGCAGTACTTC. The chain has TRBV29-1 and TRBJ2-7; 9 nucleotides align to TRBD1. The trim removed 7 bases at V and 4 bases at J, leaving 5 bases unmatched. The CDR3 runs 12 residues. Germline loops: CDR1 SQVTM, CDR2 ANQGSEA.

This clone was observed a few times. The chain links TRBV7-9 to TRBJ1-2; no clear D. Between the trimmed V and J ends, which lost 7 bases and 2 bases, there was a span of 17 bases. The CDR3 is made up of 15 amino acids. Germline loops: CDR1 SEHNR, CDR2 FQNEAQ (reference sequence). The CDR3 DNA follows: TGTGCCAGCACCCCCAAGGAGGAGCCAAACTATGGCTACACCTTC. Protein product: CASTPKEEPNYGYTF.

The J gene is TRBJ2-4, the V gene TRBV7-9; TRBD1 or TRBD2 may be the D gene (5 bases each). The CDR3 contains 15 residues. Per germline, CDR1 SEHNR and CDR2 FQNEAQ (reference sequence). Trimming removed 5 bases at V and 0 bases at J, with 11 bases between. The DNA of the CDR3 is TGTGCCAGCAGCCCCGGGACCCTAGCCAAAAACATTCAGTACTTC. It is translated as CASSPGTLAKNIQYF.

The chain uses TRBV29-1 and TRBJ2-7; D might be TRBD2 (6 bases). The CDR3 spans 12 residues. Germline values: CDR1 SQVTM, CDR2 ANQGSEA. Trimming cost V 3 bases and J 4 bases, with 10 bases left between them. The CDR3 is CSVDTGVYEQYF. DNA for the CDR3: TGCAGCGTTGATACGGGAGTTTACGAGCAGTACTTC.

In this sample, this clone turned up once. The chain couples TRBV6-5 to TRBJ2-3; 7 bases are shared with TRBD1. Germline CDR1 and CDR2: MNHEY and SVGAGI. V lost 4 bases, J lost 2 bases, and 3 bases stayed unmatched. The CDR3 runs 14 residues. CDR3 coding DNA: TGTGCCAGCAGTTGGGGACAGTACACAGATACGCAGTATTTT. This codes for CASSWGQYTDTQYF.

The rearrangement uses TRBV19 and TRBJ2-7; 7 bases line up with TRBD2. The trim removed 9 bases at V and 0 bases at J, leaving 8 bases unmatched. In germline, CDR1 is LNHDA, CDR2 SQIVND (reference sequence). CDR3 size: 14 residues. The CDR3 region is CASAWGGSSYEQYF. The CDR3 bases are TGTGCCAGCGCCTGGGGGGGGAGCTCCTACGAGCAGTACTTC.

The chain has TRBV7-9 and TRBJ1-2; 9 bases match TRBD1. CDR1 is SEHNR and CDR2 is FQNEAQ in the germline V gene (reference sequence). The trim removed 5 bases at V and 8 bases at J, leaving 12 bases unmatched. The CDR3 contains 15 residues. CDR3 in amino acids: CASSLPGQGMHGYTF. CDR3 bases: TGTGCCAGCAGCCTCCCGGGACAGGGAATGCACGGCTACACCTTC.

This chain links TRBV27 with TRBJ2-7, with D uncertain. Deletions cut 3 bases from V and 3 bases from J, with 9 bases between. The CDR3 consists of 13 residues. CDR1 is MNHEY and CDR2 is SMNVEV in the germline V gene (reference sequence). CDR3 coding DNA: TGTGCCAGCAGTTTTTCCCAATACTACGAGCAGTACTTC. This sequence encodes CASSFSQYYEQYF.

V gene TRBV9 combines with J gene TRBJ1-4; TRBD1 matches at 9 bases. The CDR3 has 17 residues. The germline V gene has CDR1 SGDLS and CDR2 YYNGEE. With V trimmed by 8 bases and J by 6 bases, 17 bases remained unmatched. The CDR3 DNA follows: TGTGCCAGAAATTTGGGACAGGGCAGATTTTGGGATGAAAAACTGTTTTTT. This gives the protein CARNLGQGRFWDEKLFF.

CDR3 DNA sequence: TGCGCCAGCAGCCAAGATCAGGGCGCGGGGAACTATGGCTACACCTTC. Translated: CASSQDQGAGNYGYTF. V gene TRBV4-1 combines with J gene TRBJ1-2; D is possibly TRBD1 (5 bases). Looked up from germline, CDR1 is MGHRA and CDR2 is YSYEKL. The V gene lost 0 bases and the J gene lost 2 bases, with 13 bases spanning the gap. The CDR3 covers 16 residues.

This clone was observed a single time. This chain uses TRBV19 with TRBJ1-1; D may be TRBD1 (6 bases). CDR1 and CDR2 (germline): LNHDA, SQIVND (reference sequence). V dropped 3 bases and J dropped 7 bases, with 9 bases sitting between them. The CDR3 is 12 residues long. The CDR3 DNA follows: TGTGCCAGTAGTATTGGGACATATGAAGCTTTCTTT. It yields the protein CASSIGTYEAFF.

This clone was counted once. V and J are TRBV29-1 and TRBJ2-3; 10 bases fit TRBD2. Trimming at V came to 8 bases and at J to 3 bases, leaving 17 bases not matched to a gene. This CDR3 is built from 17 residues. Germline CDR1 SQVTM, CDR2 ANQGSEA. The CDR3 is CSPQRVSGTSVTDTQYF. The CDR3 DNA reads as TGCAGCCCCCAGAGAGTGTCAGGGACTAGCGTTACAGATACGCAGTATTTT.

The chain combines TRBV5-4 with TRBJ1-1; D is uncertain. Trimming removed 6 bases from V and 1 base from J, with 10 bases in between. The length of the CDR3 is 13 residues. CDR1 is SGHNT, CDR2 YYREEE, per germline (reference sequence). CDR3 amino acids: CASTRLENTEAFF. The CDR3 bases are TGTGCCAGCACGCGTTTAGAGAACACTGAAGCTTTCTTT.

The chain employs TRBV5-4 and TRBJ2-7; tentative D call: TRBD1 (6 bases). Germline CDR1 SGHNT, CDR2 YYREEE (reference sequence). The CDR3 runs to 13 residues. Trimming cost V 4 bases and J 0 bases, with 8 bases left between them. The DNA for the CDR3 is TGTGCCAGCAGCGACAGGCTCTCCTACGAGCAGTACTTC. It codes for CASSDRLSYEQYF. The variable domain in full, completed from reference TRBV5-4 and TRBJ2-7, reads ETGVTQSPTHLIKTRGQQVTLRCSSQSGHNTVSWYQQALGQGPQFIFQYYREEENGRGNFPPRFSGLQFPNYSSELNVNALELDDSALYLCASSDRLSYEQYFGPGTRLTVT.

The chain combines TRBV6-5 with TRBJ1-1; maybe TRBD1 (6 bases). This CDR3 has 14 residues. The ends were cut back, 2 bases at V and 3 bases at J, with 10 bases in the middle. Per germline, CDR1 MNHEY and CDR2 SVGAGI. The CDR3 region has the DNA TGTGCCAGCAGTTACCAGGGGATGTACACTGAAGCTTTCTTT. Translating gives CASSYQGMYTEAFF.